Listed here is a single T cell receptor (beta chain). This entry is derived from a study of blood T cell repertoires in COVID-19. As for the study in general: Italy, Spain and the United States were the sources of the convalescent and acute COVID-19 samples. Nucleic acid was either cDNA or gDNA, and it came from T cells, B-cell-depleted T cells, or PBMCs.

V shed 5 bases and J shed 3 bases, with 10 bases lying between them. The CDR3 runs 13 residues. Germline CDR1 is SNHLY and CDR2 is FYNNEI. Original analysis: How many nucleated cells were present was estimated from reference gene primer amplification. Measured with immunoSEQ multiplex PCR; TCRdb has only the in-frame clones, and not every one. V and J calls and clone size come straight from that table; D and trimming were deduced from the DNA. The sample lists approximately 340,000 clones, around 82% occurring once. The rearrangement uses TRBV2 and TRBJ1-1; tentative D call: TRBD1 (5 bases). The sequence derives from a man aged 25-45 years with active or convalescent COVID-19. Material: peripheral blood. The CDR3 nucleotides read TGTGCCAGCAGTATTCGCAGGGACACTGAAGCTTTCTTT. Translating it yields CASSIRRDTEAFF.